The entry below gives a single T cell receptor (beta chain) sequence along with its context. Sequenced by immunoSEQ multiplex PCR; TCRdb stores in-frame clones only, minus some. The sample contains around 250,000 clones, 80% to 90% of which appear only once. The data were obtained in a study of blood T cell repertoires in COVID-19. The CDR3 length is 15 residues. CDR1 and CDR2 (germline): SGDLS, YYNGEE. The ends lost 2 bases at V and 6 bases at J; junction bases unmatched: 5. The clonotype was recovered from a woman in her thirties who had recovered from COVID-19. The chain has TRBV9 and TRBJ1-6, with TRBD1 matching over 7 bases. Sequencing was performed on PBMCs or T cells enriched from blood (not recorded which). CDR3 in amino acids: CASSVQTGPNSPLHF. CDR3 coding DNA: TGTGCCAGCAGCGTCCAGACAGGGCCTAATTCACCCCTCCACTTT.